A single sample gave rise to the 19 T cell receptor beta chains below, sequenced in a study of cytomegalovirus exposure and HLA in healthy donors (TCRdb year 2017). Libraries were made using the immunoSEQ multiplex PCR assay. For the multiplex PCR, a mixture combining 60 forward primers for TCR Vbeta segments and 13 reverse primers for TCR Jbeta segments was used. This is the immuneACCESS table as TCRdb keeps it, with only in-frame sequences that have V and J called. A part of the clones is gone; compared with another copy, unresolved V genes explain less than half, and the rest is unexplained. The sample table records tens of thousands of clones; approximately 63% of these occur just once. Around 6.6% of the sample is held by the ten biggest clonotypes. Sequences were obtained from PBMCs. Source of these receptors: a woman in her 30s in good health and CMV-seronegative.

This chain connects TRBV25-1 to TRBJ2-3; 9 nucleotides match TRBD1. CDR3 length: 16 residues. V gave up 3 bases and J gave up 2 bases; unmatched junction bases: 6. CDR1 and CDR2 from the germline V gene are MGHDK and SYGVNS. CDR3 protein: CASSDTGTGITDTQYF. The CDR3 bases are TGTGCCAGCAGTGACACCGGGACAGGGATCACAGATACGCAGTATTTT.

In this sample, this clone turned up once. The genes are TRBV19 and TRBJ2-7, with D possibly TRBD2 on 7 matching bases. Germline CDR1 reads LNHDA; CDR2 reads SQIVND (reference sequence). Trimming cost V 0 bases and J 0 bases, with 12 bases left between them. The CDR3 loop spans 16 amino acids. CDR3 coding DNA: TGTGCCAGTAGTATAGATTCAGGGGAGGGCTCCTACGAGCAGTACTTC. This gives the protein CASSIDSGEGSYEQYF.

This clone was seen a handful of times. The rearrangement uses TRBV5-8 and TRBJ2-1; TRBD1 is a possible D gene (6 bases). The CDR3 covers 15 residues. Trimming left V 4 bases short and J 8 bases short, with 19 bases between. Per the germline V gene, CDR1 is SGHTS and CDR2 is YDEGEE. The CDR3 here is CASSLDEGRGDEQFF. The CDR3 region has the DNA TGTGCCAGCAGCCTCGATGAGGGCAGGGGAGATGAGCAGTTCTTC.

This clone was seen only a few times. The chain uses TRBV7-9 and TRBJ1-6; D remains ambiguous. The CDR3 totals 14 residues. Looked up from germline, CDR1 is SEHNR and CDR2 is FQNEAQ (reference sequence). The CDR3, as DNA: TGTGTCCCGGGCGCCCAAGCGGGTAATTCACCCCTCCACTTT. It specifies CVPGAQAGNSPLHF.

This clone occurred a few times. This rearrangement joins TRBV30 to TRBJ2-5, with 9 bases that match TRBD2. The V gene's germline CDR1 is GTSNPN and CDR2 SVGIG (reference sequence). The CDR3 loop spans 13 amino acids. J lost 4 bases, V lost 3 bases, and 3 bases had no gene match. CDR3 bases: TGTGCCTGGAGAAAACTAGCGGGAGAGACCCAGTACTTC. It is translated as CAWRKLAGETQYF. The complete variable domain, with remaining parts taken from reference TRBV30 and TRBJ2-5, reads SQTIHQWPATLVQPVGSPLSLECTVEGTSNPNLYWYRQAAGRGLQLLFYSVGIGQISSEVPQNLSASRPQDRQFILSSKKLLLSDSGFYLCAWRKLAGETQYFGPGTRLLVL.

V gene TRBV6-1 combines with J gene TRBJ1-2; a possible D gene is TRBD1 (5 bases). The ends were cut back, 3 bases at V and 8 bases at J, with 16 bases in the middle. The CDR3 sequence is 14 residues long. CDR1 and CDR2 (germline): MNHNS, SASEGT. The CDR3, as DNA: TGTGCCAGCAGTGAGGCCACAGGAGGGCACGGCTACACCTTC. Amino acid sequence: CASSEATGGHGYTF.

The chain combines TRBV19 with TRBJ1-2; D is perhaps TRBD1 (6 bases). V lost 5 bases and J lost 6, with 19 bases in between. The CDR3 spans 15 residues. Germline V gene lookup returns CDR1 LNHDA and CDR2 SQIVND (reference sequence). CDR3 loop: CASSRLTQGLDGYTF. The CDR3 DNA reads TGTGCCAGTAGTCGACTCACCCAGGGGTTGGATGGCTACACCTTC.

This clone was observed a few times. DNA of the CDR3: TGTGCCAGCAGCCAAGGGGACAGGGACCTTGGAGGCTACACCTTC. Translated, it gives CASSQGDRDLGGYTF. V and J are TRBV4-2 and TRBJ1-2; TRBD1 matches at 9 bases. This CDR3 has 15 amino acids. V gave up 1 base and J gave up 8 bases; unmatched junction bases: 8. The germline CDR1 and CDR2 sequences are LGHNA and YNFKEQ.

This clone was seen a handful of times. The chain couples TRBV6-1 to TRBJ1-4; no firm D call. The germline gives CDR1 MNHNS, CDR2 SASEGT. The CDR3 runs to 15 residues. V lost 2 bases and J 2 bases, leaving 9 bases between the germline ends. The CDR3 coding sequence is TGTGCCAGCAGTGAATCGGGGTTGACTAATGAAAAACTGTTTTTT. This codes for CASSESGLTNEKLFF.

This chain connects TRBV19 to TRBJ2-2; 11 bases align to TRBD2. The CDR3 contains 16 residues. Germline values: CDR1 LNHDA, CDR2 SQIVND (reference sequence). J gave up 7 bases and V 4 bases, and 8 bases lay outside the gene matches. CDR3 loop: CASSNSGRAGGGELFF. The CDR3 nucleotides are TGTGCCAGTAGTAATAGCGGGAGGGCCGGTGGCGGGGAGCTGTTTTTT.

The chain recombines TRBV11-2 with TRBJ2-3; TRBD1 matches at 9 bases. With 5 bases clipped from V and 4 bases from J, the junction kept 1 base outside the gene matches. Germline lookup yields CDR1 SGHAT and CDR2 FQNNGV. CDR3 length: 13 amino acids. In nucleotides, the CDR3 is TGTGCCAGCAGCCGGGACAGGGCAGATACGCAGTATTTT. As protein: CASSRDRADTQYF.

The CDR3 region is CASSSRLGSGSPLHF. Written as DNA, the CDR3 is TGTGCCAGCAGCTCGAGACTAGGGTCTGGTTCACCCCTCCACTTT. The chain carries TRBV11-2 and TRBJ1-6; no definite D call. The germline V gene encodes CDR1 SGHAT and CDR2 FQNNGV. The CDR3 runs 15 residues. The V end lost 4 bases, the J end lost 9 bases, and 16 bases lay between the germline ends.

The J gene is TRBJ2-3, the V gene TRBV11-2; 7 bases agree with TRBD2. This CDR3 has 15 residues. CDR1 SGHAT and CDR2 FQNNGV come from the germline V gene. With 6 bases clipped from V and 0 bases from J, the junction kept 6 bases outside the gene matches. The CDR3 sequence is CASRVWGGSTDTQYF. The DNA of the CDR3 is TGTGCCAGCAGGGTGTGGGGGGGGAGCACAGATACGCAGTATTTT.

In nucleotides, the CDR3 is TGTGCCAGCAGCTCGCACGGCTCTGGGGCCAACGTCCTGACTTTC. Translation: CASSSHGSGANVLTF. V usage is TRBV11-2 and J usage is TRBJ2-6; no clear D gene. The germline V gene has CDR1 SGHAT and CDR2 FQNNGV. With 4 bases removed from V and 0 bases from J, the gap between germline ends came to 7 bases. CDR3 size: 15 residues.

The rearrangement joins TRBV4-1 to TRBJ2-7; TRBD1 might be the D (5 bases). With 1 base removed from V and 0 bases from J, the gap between germline ends came to 7 bases. Germline values: CDR1 MGHRA, CDR2 YSYEKL. This CDR3 contains 14 residues. CDR3 protein: CASSQVDNSYEQYF. CDR3 coding DNA: TGCGCCAGCAGCCAAGTGGACAACTCCTACGAGCAGTACTTC.

The chain uses TRBV7-6 and TRBJ2-5, with 12 nucleotides matching TRBD2. V lost 5 bases and J lost 4; bases outside the gene matches: 8. The germline gives CDR1 SGHVS, CDR2 FNYEAQ. The CDR3 is 16 residues long. The DNA of the CDR3 is TGTGCCAGCAGCGCAGCCCTACTAGCGGGGGGAGAGACCCAGTACTTC. Encoded protein: CASSAALLAGGETQYF.

This chain links TRBV19 with TRBJ2-1; D not certain. Trimming removed 5 bases at V and 7 bases at J, with 9 bases between. Germline CDR1 LNHDA, CDR2 SQIVND (reference sequence). The CDR3 is 12 residues long. CDR3 sequence reads: CASSSSGNEQFF. CDR3 nucleotides: TGTGCCAGTAGTTCGTCCGGGAATGAGCAGTTCTTC.

This chain uses TRBV7-3 with TRBJ2-3; unclear D gene. This CDR3 is 12 amino acids long. Germline CDR1 reads SGHTA; CDR2 reads FQGTGA. Trimming left V 5 bases short and J 2 bases short, with 5 bases between. As DNA, the CDR3 is TGTGCCAGCAGCCCAGACACAGATACGCAGTATTTT. Translation gives CASSPDTDTQYF.

In regard to this clone: It is likely a read error, because the conserved phenylalanine at the end of the CDR3 is missing. V is TRBV7-2 and J is TRBJ2-7; 7 bases fit TRBD2. This CDR3 contains 16 residues. After removal of 4 bases from V and 1 base from J, the junction contained 10 bases not matched to a gene. The V gene's germline CDR1 is SGHTA and CDR2 FQGNSA. For the CDR3, the DNA is TGTGCCAGCAGCTCGAAGGTATCGGGACTATCCTACGAGCAGTACCTC. This translates into CASSSKVSGLSYEQYL.